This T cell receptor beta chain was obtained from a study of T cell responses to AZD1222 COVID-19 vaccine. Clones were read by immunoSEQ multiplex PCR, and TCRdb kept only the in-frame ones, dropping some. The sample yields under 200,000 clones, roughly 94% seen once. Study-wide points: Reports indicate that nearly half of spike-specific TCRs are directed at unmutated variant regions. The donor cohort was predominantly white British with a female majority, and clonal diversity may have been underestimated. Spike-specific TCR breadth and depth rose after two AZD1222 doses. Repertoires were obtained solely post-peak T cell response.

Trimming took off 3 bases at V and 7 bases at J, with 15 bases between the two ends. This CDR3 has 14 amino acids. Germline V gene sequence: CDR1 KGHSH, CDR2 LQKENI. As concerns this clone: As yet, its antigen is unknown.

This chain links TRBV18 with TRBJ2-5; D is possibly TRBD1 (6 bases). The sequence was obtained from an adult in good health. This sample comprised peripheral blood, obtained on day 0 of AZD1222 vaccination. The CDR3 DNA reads TGTGCCAGCTCACCTACCTCGGAAGGGGGGACCCAGTACTTC. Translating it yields CASSPTSEGGTQYF.